The sequence of this TCR beta chain was determined in a study of identical twins. Overall study results and limits: Beta clonotypes that were abundant in cord blood contained fewer insertions, a pattern absent from memory repertoires.

This clonotype showed up many times. The target antigen is unknown. cDNA carried unique molecular identifiers, and a universal primer site was added by template switching. TCRdb called the 5' RACE reads again in MiXCR, with one record for every CDR3 protein. The table has about 280,000 distinct CDR3 sequences, about 8.9% seen once. V shed 6 bases, J shed 6 bases, and the junction held 14 bases outside the gene matches. CDR3 length: 16 amino acids. CDR1 DFQATT and CDR2 SNEGSKA come from the germline V gene (reference sequence). The same data also went into a second study, on yellow fever vaccine responses in identical twins.

This receptor was identified in a young woman in good health. The sequenced sample consisted of memory (CD45RO+) T cells sorted from blood. The rearrangement joins TRBV20-1 to TRBJ1-2; 12 nucleotides match TRBD1. For the CDR3, the DNA is TGCAGTGCCGCGCCGAATGCCGGGACAGGGGGCAATGGCTACACCTTC. This gives the protein CSAAPNAGTGGNGYTF.